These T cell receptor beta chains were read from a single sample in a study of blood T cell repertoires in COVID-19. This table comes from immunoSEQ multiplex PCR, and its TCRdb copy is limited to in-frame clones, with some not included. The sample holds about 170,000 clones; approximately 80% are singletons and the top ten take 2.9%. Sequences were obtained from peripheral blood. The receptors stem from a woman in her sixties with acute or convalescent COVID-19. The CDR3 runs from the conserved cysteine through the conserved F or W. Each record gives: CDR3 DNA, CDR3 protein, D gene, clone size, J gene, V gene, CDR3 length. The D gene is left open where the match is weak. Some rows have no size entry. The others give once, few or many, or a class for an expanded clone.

TGTGCCAGCAGCTTAGCGCTAGTAGATACTTTGCTTCAAGAGACCCAGTACTTC CASSLALVDTLLQETQYF - - TRBJ2-5 TRBV7-9 18
TGTGCCAGCAGCTTAGACCGAAGGGGGAACTATGGCTACACCTTC CASSLDRRGNYGYTF - - TRBJ1-2 TRBV7-2 15
TGTGCCAGCAGTTTATTACAGGCAAATTCACCCCTCCACTTT CASSLLQANSPLHF - few TRBJ1-6 TRBV27 14
TGTGCCAGCACCGTCGGCGTGAGCGTAATAGATACGCAGTATTTT CASTVGVSVIDTQYF - - TRBJ2-3 TRBV7-9 15
TGTGCCAGTAGTCCGGCACTGACAGGGACCAATTCACCCCTCCACTTT CASSPALTGTNSPLHF TRBD1 - TRBJ1-6 TRBV19 16
TGTGCCAGCAGGCGCTCCTTGAACACTGAAGCTTTCTTT CASRRSLNTEAFF - few TRBJ1-1 TRBV11-2 13
TGTGCCAGTAGTATTTTGCCAGGGGGCGCTATCACTGAAGCTTTCTTT CASSILPGGAITEAFF TRBD1 - TRBJ1-1 TRBV19 16
TGTGCCAGTAGTCCCCTCGACAGCTACACTGAAGCTTTCTTT CASSPLDSYTEAFF - once TRBJ1-1 TRBV19 14
TGTGCCAGCAGCTTAATGGCTAGCGGGGTGAATGAGCAGTTCTTC CASSLMASGVNEQFF TRBD2 - TRBJ2-1 TRBV7-3 15
TGTGCCATCAGTGCTAGTGAGAACCTCAATCAGCCCCAGCATTTT CAISASENLNQPQHF - - TRBJ1-5 TRBV10-3 15
TGTGCCAGCAGCGTAGAGCGCCTAGCGGGGGGGCCATTCGGGGAGCTGTTTTTT CASSVERLAGGPFGELFF TRBD2 - TRBJ2-2 TRBV9 18
TGTGCCAGCATAAAGGGGGAGGGCGGGTATGTGAACACTGAAGCTTTCTTT CASIKGEGGYVNTEAFF - few TRBJ1-1 TRBV28 17